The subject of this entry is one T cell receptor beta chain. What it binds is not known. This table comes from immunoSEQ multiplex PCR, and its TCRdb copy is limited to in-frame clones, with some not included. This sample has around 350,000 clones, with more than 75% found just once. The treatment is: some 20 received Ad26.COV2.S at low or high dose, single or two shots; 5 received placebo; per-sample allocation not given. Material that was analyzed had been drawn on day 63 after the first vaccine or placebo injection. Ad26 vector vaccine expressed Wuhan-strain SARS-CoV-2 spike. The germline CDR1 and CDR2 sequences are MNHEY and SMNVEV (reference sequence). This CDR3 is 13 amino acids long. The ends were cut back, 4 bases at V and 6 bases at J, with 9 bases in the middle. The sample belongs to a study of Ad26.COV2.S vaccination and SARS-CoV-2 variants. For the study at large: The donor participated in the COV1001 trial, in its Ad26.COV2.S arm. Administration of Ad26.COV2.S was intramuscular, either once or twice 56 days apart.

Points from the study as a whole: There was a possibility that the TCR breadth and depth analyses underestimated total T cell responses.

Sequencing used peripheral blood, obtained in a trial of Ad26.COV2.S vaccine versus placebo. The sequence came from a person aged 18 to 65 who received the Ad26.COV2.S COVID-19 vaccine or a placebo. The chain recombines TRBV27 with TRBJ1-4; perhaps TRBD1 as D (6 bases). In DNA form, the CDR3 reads TGTGCCAGCAGTTCTAGGGGGGATGAAAAACTGTTTTTT. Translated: CASSSRGDEKLFF.